This TCR beta chain was recovered during a study of identical twins. Study outcomes and limitations: Diverse VJ usage suggested most zero-insertion clonotypes were not invariant T cells.

V was shortened by 8 bases and J by 1 base, with 11 bases between the two germline ends. The CDR3 runs 13 residues. CDR1 is LNHDA and CDR2 is SQIVND in the germline V gene (reference sequence). In its sample, this clonotype was seen many times. What it binds is unknown. TCRdb redid the calling of the 5' RACE reads with MiXCR, one entry per CDR3 protein. The table lists 700,000 or so distinct CDR3 sequences, approximately 21% of them singletons. Separately, the same data were catalogued under a study of T cells expressing NK-cell markers. In that study: Of eight sequenced donors, seven were HCMV-seropositive and one HCMV-seronegative.

The receptor comes from a woman in her late teens or twenties in good health. The chain has TRBV19 and TRBJ1-1; no definite D call. The sequenced sample consisted of PBMCs. Here the CDR3 reads CASSAVENTEAFF. CDR3 nucleotides: TGTGCCAGTTCGGCCGTGGAGAACACTGAAGCTTTCTTT. Looking up the rest from reference TRBV19 and TRBJ1-1 gives the full variable domain: DGGITQSPKYLFRKEGQNVTLSCEQNLNHDAMYWYRQDPGQGLRLIYYSQIVNDFQKGDIAEGYSVSREKKESFPLTVTSAQKNPTAFYLCASSAVENTEAFFGQGTRLTVV.